These T cell receptor beta chains were read from a single sample in a study of shared clonotypes between healthy human individuals. The assay was immunoSEQ multiplex PCR, and TCRdb's table has in-frame clones only and misses some. The profile covers some 2,100,000 clones, with about 92% appearing a single time and approximately 1.7% taken by the ten largest. Material: naive CD8+ T cells from PBMCs. These receptors were collected from a man between 18 and 35 years old in good health. Some clones in this sample may be carry-over from other donors' samples. Both conserved end residues are trimmed from each CDR3. The order of the fields is V gene, clone size, D gene, J gene, CDR3 protein. The D gene is left open where the match is weak. A clone size is listed for some rows: how often the clone was seen (once, few, many), or a class if it is expanded.

V gene: TRBV7-9; clone size: .; D gene: TRBD2; J gene: TRBJ2-1; CDR3 protein: ASSLVSSGSRTYEQF
V gene: TRBV6-5; clone size: .; D gene: .; J gene: TRBJ2-1; CDR3 protein: ASSYGAPRGNEQF
V gene: TRBV4-1; clone size: .; D gene: TRBD1; J gene: TRBJ2-1; CDR3 protein: ASSQEDRLRGRFDEQF
V gene: TRBV27; clone size: .; D gene: TRBD1; J gene: TRBJ2-7; CDR3 protein: ASSPADRGRYEQY
V gene: TRBV7-2; clone size: once; D gene: .; J gene: TRBJ2-7; CDR3 protein: ASSLAGTLSSYEQY
V gene: TRBV28; clone size: .; D gene: .; J gene: TRBJ2-2; CDR3 protein: ASGWGPTGELF
V gene: TRBV10-3; clone size: .; D gene: TRBD1; J gene: TRBJ2-5; CDR3 protein: AISDTGGPETQY
V gene: TRBV6-5; clone size: .; D gene: .; J gene: TRBJ2-1; CDR3 protein: ASSYSNLAYEQF
V gene: TRBV4-2; clone size: .; D gene: TRBD2; J gene: TRBJ2-1; CDR3 protein: ASSQGPGLAGFEQF
V gene: TRBV11-2; clone size: .; D gene: TRBD2; J gene: TRBJ2-3; CDR3 protein: ASSWTGTSGTSTDTQY
V gene: TRBV27; clone size: .; D gene: .; J gene: TRBJ2-7; CDR3 protein: ASSPRPFRGPYEQY
V gene: TRBV5-1; clone size: .; D gene: .; J gene: TRBJ2-2; CDR3 protein: ASSIPGGPIPNTGELF
V gene: TRBV27; clone size: .; D gene: TRBD2; J gene: TRBJ2-3; CDR3 protein: ASSLQGGGSTDTQY
V gene: TRBV29-1; clone size: .; D gene: .; J gene: TRBJ1-1; CDR3 protein: SVWSGALEAF
V gene: TRBV7-5; clone size: .; D gene: .; J gene: TRBJ2-7; CDR3 protein: VRSLEAGPGEQY
V gene: TRBV30; clone size: .; D gene: .; J gene: TRBJ1-5; CDR3 protein: AWSVWDDQPQH
V gene: TRBV5-4; clone size: .; D gene: .; J gene: TRBJ1-1; CDR3 protein: ASRPWQSTEAF
V gene: TRBV2; clone size: few; D gene: .; J gene: TRBJ1-2; CDR3 protein: ASSGQGRGYT
V gene: TRBV14; clone size: once; D gene: TRBD1; J gene: TRBJ2-1; CDR3 protein: ASSQRGTGMVEQF
V gene: TRBV7-8; clone size: .; D gene: .; J gene: TRBJ1-1; CDR3 protein: ASSLYRDPKGDTEAF
V gene: TRBV7-9; clone size: .; D gene: TRBD2; J gene: TRBJ2-1; CDR3 protein: ASREGLHNEQF
V gene: TRBV11-3; clone size: .; D gene: TRBD1; J gene: TRBJ2-7; CDR3 protein: ASCYRGVLREQY
V gene: TRBV6-5; clone size: .; D gene: TRBD2; J gene: TRBJ2-5; CDR3 protein: ASRPGLAGGETQY
V gene: TRBV27; clone size: .; D gene: TRBD1; J gene: TRBJ1-1; CDR3 protein: ASSPLGTGPANTEAF
V gene: TRBV2; clone size: .; D gene: .; J gene: TRBJ2-7; CDR3 protein: ATLPVTREQY
V gene: TRBV4-1; clone size: .; D gene: TRBD1; J gene: TRBJ2-5; CDR3 protein: ASSLSRDRAETQY
V gene: TRBV13; clone size: .; D gene: .; J gene: TRBJ1-2; CDR3 protein: ASSARGLRGGYT
V gene: TRBV10-2; clone size: .; D gene: TRBD1; J gene: TRBJ2-5; CDR3 protein: ASRSRDRAQETQY
V gene: TRBV19; clone size: .; D gene: .; J gene: TRBJ1-4; CDR3 protein: ASSPRTDSNEKLF
V gene: TRBV27; clone size: .; D gene: .; J gene: TRBJ2-7; CDR3 protein: ASSPLMAGEQY
V gene: TRBV4-2; clone size: .; D gene: TRBD1; J gene: TRBJ2-2; CDR3 protein: ASSQRRDIGQGNTGELF
V gene: TRBV20-1; clone size: once; D gene: .; J gene: TRBJ1-2; CDR3 protein: SARGLHGYT
V gene: TRBV5-1; clone size: once; D gene: .; J gene: TRBJ1-1; CDR3 protein: ASSATGSAILMNTEAF
V gene: TRBV7-6; clone size: .; D gene: .; J gene: TRBJ1-4; CDR3 protein: ASSPNGVWEKLF
V gene: TRBV25-1; clone size: few; D gene: .; J gene: TRBJ1-1; CDR3 protein: ASSGGLNTEAF
V gene: TRBV7-6; clone size: many; D gene: TRBD1; J gene: TRBJ2-1; CDR3 protein: ASSSGTGLNEQF
V gene: TRBV7-9; clone size: .; D gene: .; J gene: TRBJ2-1; CDR3 protein: ASSYGRNEQF
V gene: TRBV27; clone size: .; D gene: .; J gene: TRBJ2-7; CDR3 protein: ASARWGTAYEQY
V gene: TRBV7-2; clone size: .; D gene: .; J gene: TRBJ1-5; CDR3 protein: ASSFGHQPQH
V gene: TRBV2; clone size: .; D gene: .; J gene: TRBJ2-1; CDR3 protein: ASSDPSGSEQF
V gene: TRBV7-6; clone size: .; D gene: .; J gene: TRBJ2-7; CDR3 protein: ASSLVSAASSSYEQY
V gene: TRBV9; clone size: .; D gene: .; J gene: TRBJ1-5; CDR3 protein: ASSVDGISNQPQH
V gene: TRBV5-1; clone size: .; D gene: TRBD1; J gene: TRBJ2-7; CDR3 protein: ASSPLPRDRDAGEQY
V gene: TRBV25-1; clone size: few; D gene: .; J gene: TRBJ2-1; CDR3 protein: ASGLWLHEQF
V gene: TRBV5-5; clone size: once; D gene: TRBD2; J gene: TRBJ2-7; CDR3 protein: ASSSGLAGAHEQY
V gene: TRBV13; clone size: .; D gene: TRBD1; J gene: TRBJ2-7; CDR3 protein: ASSPSGTEFYEQY
V gene: TRBV28; clone size: .; D gene: TRBD2; J gene: TRBJ2-1; CDR3 protein: ASSPPGLAGEGNEQF
V gene: TRBV23-1; clone size: .; D gene: .; J gene: TRBJ2-7; CDR3 protein: ASSHPWEPGKDEQY
V gene: TRBV18; clone size: .; D gene: .; J gene: TRBJ1-5; CDR3 protein: ASSLDSWLQPQH
V gene: TRBV27; clone size: .; D gene: .; J gene: TRBJ2-1; CDR3 protein: ASILGMQF
V gene: TRBV27; clone size: .; D gene: .; J gene: TRBJ2-7; CDR3 protein: ASSLGQTYEQY
V gene: TRBV7-2; clone size: .; D gene: TRBD1; J gene: TRBJ2-7; CDR3 protein: ASSETGGGFYEQY
V gene: TRBV11-2; clone size: .; D gene: .; J gene: TRBJ2-7; CDR3 protein: ASSLTRGYEQY
V gene: TRBV23-1; clone size: .; D gene: TRBD2; J gene: TRBJ2-7; CDR3 protein: ASGTRGGARPYEQY
V gene: TRBV7-9; clone size: .; D gene: .; J gene: TRBJ1-1; CDR3 protein: ASRSGEFMNTEAF
V gene: TRBV9; clone size: .; D gene: TRBD1; J gene: TRBJ1-3; CDR3 protein: ASSASGGSSGNTIY
V gene: TRBV27; clone size: once; D gene: .; J gene: TRBJ2-2; CDR3 protein: ASSFIRVASTGELF
V gene: TRBV18; clone size: .; D gene: TRBD1; J gene: TRBJ2-3; CDR3 protein: ASTRDSFTDTQY
V gene: TRBV6-1; clone size: .; D gene: TRBD1; J gene: TRBJ2-5; CDR3 protein: ASRKTGTQETQY
V gene: TRBV12-5; clone size: .; D gene: .; J gene: TRBJ1-2; CDR3 protein: ASGLGRAGGYT